Listed below are T cell receptor beta chains from one sample, sequenced in a study of T cell responses to AZD1222 COVID-19 vaccine. The repertoire was sequenced with immunoSEQ multiplex PCR; TCRdb's copy has only in-frame clones and lacks some. The table lists tens of thousands of clones, about 88% of them singletons. The input for sequencing was peripheral blood, taken on day 0 of AZD1222 vaccination. These receptor sequences come from an adult in good health. The CDR3 runs from the conserved cysteine through the conserved F or W. Fields, in order: clone size, D gene, V gene, J gene, CDR3 protein, CDR3 DNA. D genes are given only for firm matches. Some rows have no size entry. The others give once, few or many, or a class for an expanded clone.

size: few; D: TRBD1; V: TRBV5-4; J: TRBJ2-7; CDR3: CASSSTGGEGEQYF; DNA: TGTGCCAGCAGTTCTACAGGGGGCGAAGGCGAGCAGTACTTC
size: once; D: -; V: TRBV5-4; J: TRBJ1-1; CDR3: CASRRGTEAFF; DNA: TGTGCCAGCAGGCGCGGCACTGAAGCTTTCTTT
size: -; D: -; V: TRBV7-2; J: TRBJ2-5; CDR3: CASSLMTRVDF; DNA: TGTGCCAGCAGCTTAATGACAAGGGTGGACTTC
size: once; D: -; V: TRBV25-1; J: TRBJ2-3; CDR3: CASSDSQSVVDTQYF; DNA: TGTGCCAGCAGTGACTCCCAGAGTGTTGTAGATACGCAGTATTTT
size: -; D: TRBD2; V: TRBV11-2; J: TRBJ2-2; CDR3: CASSRGSGAVTGELFF; DNA: TGTGCCAGCAGCCGTGGCAGCGGGGCGGTCACCGGGGAGCTGTTTTTT
size: -; D: TRBD1; V: TRBV5-5; J: TRBJ2-7; CDR3: CASSLGDSRSYEQYF; DNA: TGTGCCAGCAGCTTGGGGGACAGTAGGTCCTACGAGCAGTACTTC
size: few; D: -; V: TRBV20-1; J: TRBJ1-1; CDR3: CSASGDTWYTEAFF; DNA: TGCAGTGCTAGTGGGGACACTTGGTACACTGAAGCTTTCTTT
size: once; D: -; V: TRBV6-5; J: TRBJ1-5; CDR3: CASSYRGYNQPQHF; DNA: TGTGCCAGCAGTTACCGGGGTTACAATCAGCCCCAGCATTTT
size: -; D: TRBD1; V: TRBV5-8; J: TRBJ1-5; CDR3: CASANRQGAQPQHF; DNA: TGTGCCAGCGCCAATCGACAGGGCGCCCAACCCCAGCATTTT
size: -; D: TRBD1; V: TRBV12-3/TRBV12-4; J: TRBJ1-1; CDR3: CASSPQTGEAFF; DNA: TGTGCCAGCAGTCCTCAGACAGGGGAAGCTTTCTTT
size: -; D: -; V: TRBV27; J: TRBJ1-6; CDR3: CASGTLGDSPLHF; DNA: TGTGCCTCCGGGACCTTGGGTGATTCACCCCTCCACTTT
size: -; D: -; V: TRBV12-3/TRBV12-4; J: TRBJ1-2; CDR3: CASSLGDTYGYTF; DNA: TGTGCCAGCAGTTTAGGGGACACCTATGGCTACACCTTC
size: -; D: -; V: TRBV2; J: TRBJ1-4; CDR3: CASSLYTGQEKLFF; DNA: TGTGCCAGCAGCCTATATACGGGTCAAGAAAAACTGTTTTTT
size: once; D: -; V: TRBV5-6; J: TRBJ2-1; CDR3: CASSLGRENEQFF; DNA: TGTGCCAGCAGCTTGGGTAGGGAAAATGAGCAGTTCTTC
size: -; D: -; V: TRBV5-5; J: TRBJ1-1; CDR3: CASSSAAPSEAFF; DNA: TGTGCCAGCAGCTCAGCGGCCCCGTCTGAAGCTTTCTTT